Shown below are 11 T cell receptor beta chains from a single sample sequenced in a study of tumor-infiltrating lymphocytes in primary liver carcinoma. Production of TCR beta cDNA used about 500 ng total RNA together with a constant-region primer. For TCR beta, libraries were produced by three nested multiplex PCR rounds using slightly modified ARM-PCR. Two initial PCR rounds of around 10 cycles each paired TRBV1-TRBV30 forward primers with a C-beta reverse primer. TCRdb called the multiplex PCR reads again in MiXCR, with one record for every CDR3 protein. The profile shows 300,000 to 350,000 distinct CDR3 sequences, about 50% of them singletons. The researchers obtained blood RNA from unsorted whole blood and also extracted germline DNA. What was sequenced was peripheral blood. These receptors originate from a woman aged 25-40 years with primary liver carcinoma and hepatitis B virus infection.

As regards this clonotype: A much larger clone differs from this one at a single base, so this may be a read error. The J gene is TRBJ1-1, the V gene TRBV6-2 or TRBV6-3, with a possible D match to TRBD1 (5 bases). CDR1 MNHEY and CDR2 SVGEGT come from the germline V gene. The CDR3 consists of 18 residues. The CDR3 DNA follows: TGTGCCAGCAGTTACTCGGCCGGTGGGGTAGGGGTGAACACTGGAGCTTTCTTT. Encoded protein: CASSYSAGGVGVNTGAFF.

A remark on this clonotype: The CDR3 carries no conserved terminal phenylalanine or tryptophan, so it likely arises from a read error. The chain is built from TRBV11-3 and TRBJ2-1; 7 bases fit TRBD2. The CDR3 has 16 amino acids. Germline values: CDR1 SGHNT, CDR2 YENEEA. V trimming: 5 bases; J trimming: 5 bases; junction bases outside the gene matches: 12. CDR3 residues: CASSQLGLTGDNEQFL. The CDR3 coding sequence is TGTGCCAGCAGCCAACTGGGACTAACGGGAGACAATGAGCAGTTCCTC.

Concerning this clonotype: A much larger clone differs from this one at a single base, so this may be a read error. Because it lacks the conserved phenylalanine or tryptophan at the end, this CDR3 is likely a read error. It is unclear where the CDR3 begins or ends on the DNA, so no DNA is shown, and the CDR3 is as TCRdb lists it. V is TRBV6-1 and J is TRBJ2-7; the D call TRBD2 from the table was never checked on the DNA. The germline V gene has CDR1 MNHNS and CDR2 SASEGT. The CDR3 extends over 13 residues, inclusive of both ends. The CDR3 is CASSAAGFHAGDL.

Remarks on this clonotype: A much larger clone differs by one base, so this may be a read error. The V gene is TRBV6-2 or TRBV6-3, the J gene TRBJ2-7, with D tentatively TRBD1 or TRBD2 (5 bases each). Germline assignment: CDR1 MNHEY and CDR2 SVGEGT. The ends were cut back, 4 bases at V and 3 bases at J, with 10 bases in the middle. The CDR3 covers 13 residues. As DNA, the CDR3 is TGTGCCAGCAGTTCAGGGAGCTTCTACGAGCAGTACTTC. It codes for CASSSGSFYEQYF.

Details on this clonotype: The CDR3 ends on some other residue instead of the conserved phenylalanine or tryptophan, so this is likely a read error. The chain recombines TRBV11-2 with TRBJ1-1; D remains ambiguous. Germline CDR1 and CDR2: SGHAT and FQNNGV. This CDR3 contains 15 residues. CDR3 DNA: TGTGTCAGCAGCGCCACGACACTAATGAACACTGAAGCTTTCTCT. Protein sequence: CVSSATTLMNTEAFS.

Concerning this clonotype itself: Given a much more abundant clone one base away, this may be a read error. This chain joins TRBV6-6 and TRBJ1-5; no reliable D call. Germline loops: CDR1 MNHNY, CDR2 SVGAGI (reference sequence). Trimming removed 6 bases at V and 6 bases at J, with 9 bases between. This CDR3 spans 12 amino acids. The CDR3 bases are TGTGCCAGCAGGCGCCATGGTCAGCCCCAGCATTTT. Encoded protein: CASRRHGQPQHF.

The V and J genes are TRBV7-9 and TRBJ1-1; 7 nucleotides agree with TRBD1. The ends lost 5 bases at V and 0 bases at J; junction bases unmatched: 6. This CDR3 contains 15 residues. Germline V gives CDR1 SEHNR, CDR2 FQNEAQ (reference sequence). As DNA, the CDR3 is TGTGCCAGCAGCCGGACAGGAATTATGAACACTGAAGCTTTCTTT. It is translated as CASSRTGIMNTEAFF.

A word on this clonotype: A much larger clone differs from this one at a single base, so this may be a read error. The gene calls are TRBV4-2 and TRBJ2-7; no clear D gene. In germline, CDR1 is LGHNA, CDR2 YNFKEQ. Trimming pared 1 base from V and 3 bases from J, leaving 7 bases between. The CDR3 sequence is 13 residues long. CDR3 amino acids: CASSQGHYYEQYF. DNA of the CDR3: TGTGCCAGCAGCCAAGGGCATTACTACGAGCAGTACTTC.

The sample holds many counts of this clonotype. The chain has TRBV6-6 and TRBJ2-7; D possibly corresponds to TRBD2 (5 bases). CDR3 length: 15 amino acids. CDR1 is MNHNY, CDR2 SVGAGI, per germline (reference sequence). V was trimmed by 4 bases and J by 4 bases, leaving 17 bases between them. This CDR3 is CASSSLFGGSYEQYF. For the CDR3, the DNA is TGTGCCAGCAGTTCCTTATTCGGCGGGTCATACGAGCAGTACTTC.

Concerning this clonotype: At one end the junction does not follow the germline gene, possibly because of a read error. The CDR3, as DNA: TGTGCCAGCAGTCCCAGCCAGTATCAGCCCCGGCATTTT. Protein product: CASSPSQYQPRHF. This sequence joins TRBV11-3 and TRBJ1-5; D call uncertain. Germline loops: CDR1 SGHNT, CDR2 YENEEA. This CDR3 region has 13 residues.

This chain connects TRBV2 to TRBJ2-7; TRBD2 aligns across 8 bases. From germline, CDR1 is SNHLY and CDR2 FYNNEI. J gave up 3 bases and V 4 bases, and 5 bases lay outside the gene matches. The CDR3 sequence is 14 residues long. The CDR3 here is CASSGLAGYYEQYF. Here the CDR3 DNA reads TGTGCCAGCAGTGGGCTAGCGGGCTACTACGAGCAGTACTTC.